This TCR beta chain was recorded in a study of T cell responses to AZD1222 COVID-19 vaccine. The study, taken as a whole, reports: Just a handful of AZD1222 recipients were seropositive at baseline.

With regard to this clone: What it binds is not known.

The V segment lost 0 bases and the J segment 7 bases; nucleotides outside the gene matches: 3. Germline CDR1 reads GTSNPN; CDR2 reads SVGIG (reference sequence). The CDR3 has 13 residues. Clones were sequenced by immunoSEQ multiplex PCR, and TCRdb holds only the in-frame ones, with some missing. The sample lists about 120,000 clones, 70% to 90% occurring once. This receptor was obtained from an adult in good health. The material was peripheral blood, obtained on day 0 of AZD1222 vaccination. The J gene is TRBJ1-5, the V gene TRBV30; 7 bases line up with TRBD1. This chain's CDR3 is CAWSVGGQQPQHF. For the CDR3, the DNA is TGTGCCTGGAGTGTAGGGGGACAGCAGCCCCAGCATTTT. The variable domain in full, completed from reference TRBV30 and TRBJ1-5, reads SQTIHQWPATLVQPVGSPLSLECTVEGTSNPNLYWYRQAAGRGLQLLFYSVGIGQISSEVPQNLSASRPQDRQFILSSKKLLLSDSGFYLCAWSVGGQQPQHFGDGTRLSIL.